One and the same sample provided the 27 T cell receptor beta chains below, sequenced in a study of CD8 T cells in ankylosing spondylitis. One entry per CDR3 protein results from TCRdb running MiXCR on the 5' RACE reads. Among approximately 88,000 distinct CDR3 sequences listed, 7.5% to 9% were seen once. The specimen sequenced was blood, either unsorted or a sorted T cell fraction (not recorded which). Receptors were obtained from a male donor with ankylosing spondylitis or in good health (not recorded which).

At least ten counts were recorded for this clonotype. This rearrangement joins TRBV12-3 or TRBV12-4 to TRBJ1-2, with unresolved D. V lost 4 bases and J lost 0, with 12 bases in between. This CDR3 has 15 amino acids. The CDR3 region has the DNA TGTGCCAGCAGTTCGCCCGGGAGAGCTAACTATGGCTACACCTTC. As protein: CASSSPGRANYGYTF.

This clonotype was picked up a small number of times. The V and J genes are TRBV5-1 and TRBJ2-3; 11 bases are shared with TRBD2. The junction had 5 bases not matched to a gene; V was cut back by 6 bases and J by 2 bases. Looked up from germline, CDR1 is SGHRS and CDR2 is YFSETQ. This CDR3 contains 15 residues. The CDR3 is CASNLAGGYTDTQYF. CDR3 sequence (DNA): TGCGCCAGCAATCTAGCGGGGGGATACACAGATACGCAGTATTTT. The complete variable domain, with remaining parts taken from reference TRBV5-1 and TRBJ2-3, reads KAGVTQTPRYLIKTRGQQVTLSCSPISGHRSVSWYQQTPGQGLQFLFEYFSETQRNKGNFPGRFSGRQFSNSRSEMNVSTLELGDSALYLCASNLAGGYTDTQYFGPGTRLTVL.

Comments on this clonotype: This could be a read error, since a much larger clone is one nucleotide away. V usage is TRBV23-1 and J usage is TRBJ2-7; TRBD2 matches 13 bases. TRBV23-1 is identified as an open reading frame with a role that is uncertain. This CDR3 spans 20 amino acids. CDR3 sequence reads: CARSQGLIGTSGAWDYEQYF. The CDR3 DNA reads TGCGCCCGCAGTCAAGGCTTGATCGGGACTAGCGGGGCGTGGGACTACGAGCAGTACTTC.

This clonotype appeared many times. This chain links TRBV6-6 with TRBJ2-7; 9 positions match TRBD1. After removal of 2 bases from V and 4 bases from J, the junction contained 0 bases not matched to a gene. This CDR3 has 13 amino acids. Germline assignment: CDR1 MNHNY and CDR2 SVGAGI (reference sequence). In DNA, the CDR3 is TGTGCCAGCAGTTACGACAGGGGGTACGAGCAGTACTTC. Protein: CASSYDRGYEQYF.

This clonotype has ten or more counts. This chain joins TRBV24-1 and TRBJ1-2; a weak D match, TRBD1 (6 bases). Trimming removed 4 bases at V and 2 bases at J, with 13 bases between. Germline values: CDR1 KGHDR, CDR2 SFDVKD. The CDR3 sequence is 15 residues long. CDR3 protein: CATSDSGQLNYGYTF. CDR3 nucleotide sequence: TGTGCCACCAGTGACTCGGGACAACTGAACTATGGCTACACCTTC.

This clonotype was detected ten times or more. The chain has TRBV20-1 and TRBJ1-4, with 7 positions matching TRBD1. Germline CDR1 reads DFQATT; CDR2 reads SNEGSKA (reference sequence). The CDR3 extends over 13 amino acids. The J segment lost 8 bases and the V segment lost 6 bases, leaving 9 bases of the junction unmatched. CDR3 loop: CSAARQGKEKLFF. In DNA form, the CDR3 reads TGCAGTGCCGCACGACAGGGAAAGGAAAAACTGTTTTTT.

This clonotype showed up many times. V gene TRBV9 combines with J gene TRBJ2-5; 9 bases map to TRBD2. This CDR3 has 15 amino acids. The ends lost 3 bases at V and 5 bases at J; junction bases unmatched: 8. Germline assignment: CDR1 SGDLS and CDR2 YYNGEE. The DNA for the CDR3 is TGTGCCAGCAGCGGAAATAGCGGGGGAGGCGAGACCCAGTACTTC. Translated: CASSGNSGGGETQYF.

The CDR3 nucleotides read TGTGCCAGCAGTTTTGACAGGGTAGGACGGAATGAGCAGTTCTTC. The encoded protein is CASSFDRVGRNEQFF. This chain uses TRBV28 with TRBJ2-1; the match to TRBD1 covers 7 bases. The CDR3 runs to 15 residues. CDR1 and CDR2 from the germline V gene are MDHEN and SYDVKM. Trimming cost V 3 bases and J 7 bases; bases outside gene matches: 9.

This clonotype was observed at least ten times. The V call is TRBV5-1, the J call TRBJ2-2, with TRBD1 identical over 7 bases. The CDR3 has 16 residues. V was clipped by 6 bases and J by 1 base; unmatched bases: 9. Germline-derived CDR1 and CDR2 are SGHRS and YFSETQ. CDR3 bases: TGCGCCAGCACTCCGGGACAGAGGAAGAACACCGGGGAGCTGTTTTTT. It translates to CASTPGQRKNTGELFF.

V usage is TRBV28 and J usage is TRBJ2-5, with a tentative D call TRBD2 (6 bases). The CDR3 totals 12 residues. Germline CDR1 reads MDHEN; CDR2 reads SYDVKM. The V and J ends lost 5 bases and 4 bases respectively, with 8 bases between them. The CDR3 here is CASSGRPETQYF. For the CDR3, the DNA is TGTGCCAGCAGTGGGAGGCCAGAGACCCAGTACTTC.

This clonotype was counted ten times or more. The J gene is TRBJ1-2, the V gene TRBV6-6; 7 nucleotides match TRBD1. CDR3 length equals 13 residues. Germline values: CDR1 MNHNY, CDR2 SVGAGI (reference sequence). The V segment lost 4 bases and the J segment 8 bases; nucleotides outside the gene matches: 7. The CDR3 region has the DNA TGTGCCAGCAGTTCGACAGGGAAGGAAGGCTACACCTTC. Protein: CASSSTGKEGYTF.

This clonotype turned up a few times. Written as DNA, the CDR3 is TGTGCCAGCAGTACCCCGACCAGCGGGGTGGAGACCCAGTACTTC. Translating it yields CASSTPTSGVETQYF. V usage is TRBV2 and J usage is TRBJ2-5; TRBD2 matches at 7 bases. Losses at the gene ends were 5 bases for V and 5 bases for J; bases not matched to a gene: 11. Germline-derived CDR1 and CDR2 are SNHLY and FYNNEI. The CDR3 contains 15 residues.

This clonotype was seen ten or more times. The J gene is TRBJ2-3, the V gene TRBV7-3; D is possibly TRBD1 (6 bases). V was cut by 1 base and J by 1 base, with 15 bases left in between. Per the germline V gene, CDR1 is SGHTA and CDR2 is FQGTGA. The CDR3 totals 17 residues. CDR3 amino acids: CASSLNPGTSRTDTQYF. The CDR3 bases are TGTGCCAGCAGCTTAAATCCCGGGACATCTCGCACAGATACGCAGTATTTT.

This clonotype was seen at least ten times. The rearrangement links TRBV5-1 to TRBJ1-5; D perhaps matches TRBD1 (6 bases). V was pared by 4 bases and J by 3 bases, with 11 bases between. The CDR3 loop spans 14 amino acids. Germline V gene sequence: CDR1 SGHRS, CDR2 YFSETQ. In DNA, the CDR3 is TGCGCCAGCAGCGAACAGGGCCCCAATCAGCCCCAGCATTTT. This encodes CASSEQGPNQPQHF.

Many counts were recorded for this clonotype. This chain uses TRBV12-3 or TRBV12-4 with TRBJ2-5, with 7 bases aligning to TRBD1. V trimming: 2 bases; J trimming: 2 bases; junction bases outside the gene matches: 8. The CDR3 has 16 residues. The CDR3 nucleotides are TGTGCCAGCAGTTTATTGGGTGACAGGGTACAAGAGACCCAGTACTTC. It encodes CASSLLGDRVQETQYF.

This clonotype was counted many times. This chain uses TRBV18 with TRBJ2-1, with D perhaps TRBD1 or TRBD2 (5 bases each). Trimming left V 1 base short and J 6 bases short, with 16 bases between. CDR1 KGHSH and CDR2 LQKENI come from the germline V gene. The CDR3 spans 16 residues. CDR3 nucleotide sequence: TGTGCCAGCTCACCACTGGGGACCGGGGTGGGCAATGAGCAGTTCTTC. As protein: CASSPLGTGVGNEQFF.

At least ten counts were recorded for this clonotype. This chain connects TRBV20-1 to TRBJ2-5; D perhaps matches TRBD2 (5 bases). Deletions cut 3 bases from V and 1 base from J, with 15 bases between. The CDR3 is 15 residues long. In germline, CDR1 is DFQATT, CDR2 SNEGSKA (reference sequence). The CDR3 nucleotides read TGCAGTGCTAGTCCCGGACTGGCTGGCCAAGAGACCCAGTACTTC. Protein product: CSASPGLAGQETQYF.

This clonotype was recorded at least ten times. The CDR3 protein is CASSSGIPYEQYF. In DNA, the CDR3 is TGTGCCAGCAGTTCCGGGATCCCCTACGAGCAGTACTTC. The chain carries TRBV12-3 or TRBV12-4 and TRBJ2-7; D perhaps matches TRBD2 (5 bases). CDR3 length equals 13 residues. The V end was cut by 4 bases, the J end by 2 bases, with 9 bases between.

This clonotype appeared many times. J is TRBJ1-5 and V is TRBV20-1; maybe TRBD1 (5 bases). V dropped 3 bases and J dropped 4 bases, with 10 bases sitting between them. CDR3 size: 13 residues. Per germline, CDR1 DFQATT and CDR2 SNEGSKA (reference sequence). The CDR3 spells CSASGRVNQPQHF. The CDR3 nucleotides are TGCAGTGCTAGTGGCAGGGTTAATCAGCCCCAGCATTTT.

This clonotype has at least ten counts. The chain employs TRBV21-1 and TRBJ2-3. TRBV21-1 is listed as a pseudogene. This CDR3 spans 15 amino acids. CDR3 protein: CASSKYSGGTDTQYF. As DNA, the CDR3 is TGTGCCAGCAGCAAATATAGTGGAGGCACAGATACGCAGTATTTT.

This clonotype was detected many times. The J gene is TRBJ2-2, the V gene TRBV5-1; tentative D call: TRBD2 (5 bases). Germline CDR1 SGHRS, CDR2 YFSETQ. The CDR3 has 13 amino acids. V shed 7 bases and J shed 2 bases, with 9 bases lying between them. This CDR3 reads CASRTGNTGELFF. In nucleotides, the CDR3 is TGCGCCAGCCGGACGGGAAACACCGGGGAGCTGTTTTTT.

This clonotype was counted a few times. The chain recombines TRBV11-2 with TRBJ2-5; 7 bases agree with TRBD2. The CDR3 length is 15 residues. Germline V gene data show CDR1 as SGHAT and CDR2 as FQNNGV. Losses at the gene ends were 5 bases for V and 5 bases for J; bases not matched to a gene: 11. The CDR3 DNA sequence: TGTGCCAGCAGCCCCAGGACTAGAGCTGTTGAGACCCAGTACTTC. The encoded protein is CASSPRTRAVETQYF.

This clonotype turned up a few times. This chain links TRBV4-1 with TRBJ2-1; 9 bases align to TRBD2. The CDR3 length is 14 residues. In germline, CDR1 is MGHRA, CDR2 YSYEKL. V shed 4 bases and J 6 bases; nucleotides not matched to a gene: 4. The CDR3 DNA reads TGCGCCAGCAGCCTGGGACTAGCAGCCAATGAGCAGTTCTTC. Its translation: CASSLGLAANEQFF.

V usage is TRBV29-1 and J usage is TRBJ2-7; D not certain. The CDR3 is 11 amino acids. V was shortened by 6 bases and J by 0 bases, with 6 bases between the two germline ends. The V gene's germline CDR1 is SQVTM and CDR2 ANQGSEA. CDR3 residues: CSVSTSYEQYF. The CDR3 bases are TGCAGCGTCTCTACCTCCTACGAGCAGTACTTC.

This clonotype was counted many times. The chain joins TRBV29-1 to TRBJ2-7, with 8 bases lining up with TRBD1. The trim removed 4 bases at V and 6 bases at J, leaving 5 bases unmatched. The CDR3 runs to 12 residues. Looked up from germline, CDR1 is SQVTM and CDR2 is ANQGSEA. CDR3: CSVGQGAFEQYF. In DNA form, the CDR3 reads TGCAGCGTTGGGCAGGGGGCTTTCGAGCAGTACTTC.

The chain has TRBV20-1 and TRBJ2-3, with D uncertain. V lost 6 bases, J lost 4 bases, and 11 bases lay in between. Germline V gives CDR1 DFQATT, CDR2 SNEGSKA (reference sequence). The CDR3 covers 12 residues. The CDR3 protein is CSATPPADTQYF. The CDR3 nucleotides read TGCAGTGCCACCCCCCCAGCAGATACGCAGTATTTT.

This clonotype came up many times. The CDR3 loop reads CATSDPRQGTDTQYF. CDR3 DNA sequence: TGTGCCACCAGTGATCCGAGACAGGGAACAGATACGCAGTATTTT. The chain carries TRBV24-1 and TRBJ2-3; TRBD1 matches 7 bases. The CDR3 is made up of 15 amino acids. The germline gives CDR1 KGHDR, CDR2 SFDVKD. The V segment lost 3 bases and the J segment 3 bases; nucleotides outside the gene matches: 5.